These T cell receptor beta chains were read from a single sample in a study of identifying expanded T cells in peripheral blood. Measured with immunoSEQ multiplex PCR; TCRdb has only the in-frame clones, and not every one. The data contain 50,000 to 65,000 clones, approximately 89% of them singletons. Sequences were obtained from blood. These receptor sequences come from a person between 18 and 75 years old in good health. Each CDR3 is given with its conserved first and last residue. The order of the fields is V gene, D gene, J gene, clone size, CDR3 protein, CDR3 DNA. D genes are given only for firm matches. Size tells how often a clone was seen (once, few, many) or the class of an expanded clone, and some rows leave it out.

v_gene: TRBV6-1; d_gene: TRBD1; j_gene: TRBJ1-3; abundance: .; CDR3aa: CASSERTGSGNTIYF; CDR3nt: TGTGCCAGCAGTGAAAGGACAGGTTCTGGAAACACCATATATTTT
v_gene: TRBV10-3; d_gene: .; j_gene: TRBJ1-5; abundance: .; CDR3aa: CAIRSTDSNQPQHF; CDR3nt: TGTGCCATCAGATCGACAGATAGCAATCAGCCCCAGCATTTT
v_gene: TRBV7-3; d_gene: .; j_gene: TRBJ1-5; abundance: .; CDR3aa: CASSPYWTSLGNQPQHF; CDR3nt: TGTGCCAGCAGCCCCTACTGGACGTCTCTGGGCAATCAGCCCCAGCATTTT
v_gene: TRBV18; d_gene: TRBD1; j_gene: TRBJ2-2; abundance: .; CDR3aa: CASSPSGQGDTGELFF; CDR3nt: TGTGCCAGCTCACCCTCTGGACAGGGCGACACCGGGGAGCTGTTTTTT
v_gene: TRBV11-2; d_gene: TRBD1; j_gene: TRBJ1-2; abundance: .; CDR3aa: CASSPAGQGLVGYTF; CDR3nt: TGTGCCAGCAGCCCTGCAGGACAGGGGTTAGTTGGCTACACCTTC
v_gene: TRBV6-6; d_gene: .; j_gene: TRBJ1-5; abundance: .; CDR3aa: CASSYGDQPQHF; CDR3nt: TGTGCCAGCAGTTACGGGGATCAGCCCCAGCATTTT
v_gene: TRBV14; d_gene: TRBD1; j_gene: TRBJ2-2; abundance: once; CDR3aa: CASSQVGGLNTGELFF; CDR3nt: TGTGCCAGCAGCCAAGTAGGGGGCCTCAACACCGGGGAGCTGTTTTTT
v_gene: TRBV7-2; d_gene: TRBD2; j_gene: TRBJ2-2; abundance: .; CDR3aa: CASSSSRTSGGGELFF; CDR3nt: TGTGCCAGCAGCTCCTCCCGGACTAGCGGGGGCGGGGAGCTGTTTTTT
v_gene: TRBV15; d_gene: .; j_gene: TRBJ1-2; abundance: .; CDR3aa: CATSRDQTNYGYTF; CDR3nt: TGTGCCACCAGCAGAGATCAGACTAACTATGGCTACACCTTC
v_gene: TRBV4-3; d_gene: TRBD2; j_gene: TRBJ2-3; abundance: .; CDR3aa: CASSPDRTSGFTDTQYF; CDR3nt: TGCGCCAGCAGCCCCGATAGGACTAGCGGGTTCACAGATACGCAGTATTTT
v_gene: TRBV7-2; d_gene: .; j_gene: TRBJ1-5; abundance: .; CDR3aa: CASSLVKGGQPQHF; CDR3nt: TGTGCCAGCAGCTTGGTAAAGGGAGGACAGCCCCAGCATTTT
v_gene: TRBV5-4; d_gene: .; j_gene: TRBJ1-3; abundance: .; CDR3aa: CASSLRGSGNTIYF; CDR3nt: TGTGCCAGCAGCTTAAGGGGATCTGGAAACACCATATATTTT
v_gene: TRBV18; d_gene: .; j_gene: TRBJ1-2; abundance: .; CDR3aa: CASSPDIWHGYTF; CDR3nt: TGTGCCAGCTCACCGGACATATGGCATGGCTACACCTTC
v_gene: TRBV18; d_gene: TRBD2; j_gene: TRBJ2-5; abundance: .; CDR3aa: CASSPTVSGGGQETQYF; CDR3nt: TGTGCCAGCTCACCTACCGTGAGCGGGGGAGGCCAAGAGACCCAGTACTTC
v_gene: TRBV4-2; d_gene: .; j_gene: TRBJ2-7; abundance: .; CDR3aa: CASSQEGHTTYEQYF; CDR3nt: TGTGCCAGCAGCCAAGAAGGACACACAACCTACGAGCAGTACTTC
v_gene: TRBV7-2; d_gene: .; j_gene: TRBJ2-2; abundance: .; CDR3aa: CASSSEIKQGLYTGELFF; CDR3nt: TGTGCCAGCAGCTCCGAAATAAAGCAGGGACTGTACACCGGGGAGCTGTTTTTT
v_gene: TRBV7-2; d_gene: .; j_gene: TRBJ1-5; abundance: .; CDR3aa: CASSPDRDQPQHF; CDR3nt: TGTGCCAGCAGCCCCGACCGAGATCAGCCCCAGCATTTT
v_gene: TRBV5-8; d_gene: .; j_gene: TRBJ2-7; abundance: few; CDR3aa: CASSLDPGGNYEQYF; CDR3nt: TGTGCCAGCAGCTTGGATCCGGGGGGCAACTACGAGCAGTACTTC
v_gene: TRBV7-3; d_gene: TRBD1; j_gene: TRBJ2-3; abundance: .; CDR3aa: CASSRKAGQGAADTQYF; CDR3nt: TGTGCCAGCAGCCGGAAAGCGGGACAGGGGGCAGCGGATACGCAGTATTTT
v_gene: TRBV2; d_gene: TRBD2; j_gene: TRBJ2-1; abundance: .; CDR3aa: CASSERLAGGLFEQFF; CDR3nt: TGTGCCAGCAGTGAAAGACTAGCGGGAGGGCTCTTTGAGCAGTTCTTC
v_gene: TRBV28; d_gene: .; j_gene: TRBJ1-1; abundance: .; CDR3aa: CASTQALRAALKAFF; CDR3nt: TGTGCCAGCACACAAGCTCTCCGGGCCGCCTTGAAAGCTTTCTTT
v_gene: TRBV4-3; d_gene: .; j_gene: TRBJ1-2; abundance: few; CDR3aa: CASSLTVKDYGYTF; CDR3nt: TGCGCCAGCAGTCTGACAGTAAAAGACTATGGCTACACCTTC
v_gene: TRBV6-6; d_gene: .; j_gene: TRBJ2-1; abundance: once; CDR3aa: CASSSQAGEQFF; CDR3nt: TGTGCCAGCAGTTCCCAGGCGGGGGAGCAGTTCTTC
v_gene: TRBV11-2; d_gene: .; j_gene: TRBJ2-7; abundance: .; CDR3aa: CASSLGISSYEQYF; CDR3nt: TGTGCCAGCAGCTTAGGGATCTCATCCTACGAGCAGTACTTC
v_gene: TRBV30; d_gene: .; j_gene: TRBJ1-6; abundance: .; CDR3aa: CAWMPGPYNSPLHF; CDR3nt: TGTGCCTGGATGCCAGGACCCTATAATTCACCCCTCCACTTT
v_gene: TRBV2; d_gene: .; j_gene: TRBJ2-7; abundance: .; CDR3aa: CASSVSGRVYEQYF; CDR3nt: TGTGCCAGCAGTGTCTCGGGACGAGTCTACGAGCAGTACTTC
v_gene: TRBV6-5; d_gene: TRBD2; j_gene: TRBJ2-7; abundance: .; CDR3aa: CASSIGGGDSYEQYF; CDR3nt: TGTGCCAGCAGCATCGGGGGGGGCGACTCCTACGAGCAGTACTTC
v_gene: TRBV29-1; d_gene: .; j_gene: TRBJ2-7; abundance: .; CDR3aa: CSVDVPDRYEQYF; CDR3nt: TGCAGCGTTGACGTCCCTGACCGCTACGAGCAGTACTTC
v_gene: TRBV5-1; d_gene: .; j_gene: TRBJ1-6; abundance: .; CDR3aa: CASSLVGGLNSPLHF; CDR3nt: TGCGCCAGCAGCTTGGTGGGGGGTTTGAATTCACCCCTCCACTTT
v_gene: TRBV5-6; d_gene: .; j_gene: TRBJ2-1; abundance: .; CDR3aa: CASSGGPYNEQFF; CDR3nt: TGTGCCAGCAGCGGGGGACCCTACAATGAGCAGTTCTTC
v_gene: TRBV30; d_gene: .; j_gene: TRBJ1-1; abundance: .; CDR3aa: CAWNTGSVGSTEAFF; CDR3nt: TGTGCCTGGAATACCGGCTCCGTAGGAAGCACTGAAGCTTTCTTT
v_gene: TRBV30; d_gene: .; j_gene: TRBJ2-2; abundance: .; CDR3aa: CAWNRLVGTGELFF; CDR3nt: TGTGCCTGGAACAGACTAGTGGGCACCGGGGAGCTGTTTTTT
v_gene: TRBV2; d_gene: TRBD1; j_gene: TRBJ1-2; abundance: .; CDR3aa: CASKAGGGYGYTF; CDR3nt: TGTGCCAGCAAGGCAGGGGGCGGCTATGGCTACACCTTC
v_gene: TRBV7-9; d_gene: TRBD1; j_gene: TRBJ2-7; abundance: .; CDR3aa: CASSLTDRGSSYEQYF; CDR3nt: TGTGCCAGCAGCTTGACGGACAGGGGAAGTTCCTACGAGCAGTACTTC
v_gene: TRBV5-8; d_gene: TRBD2; j_gene: TRBJ2-4; abundance: .; CDR3aa: CASSFSGGLRLAKNIQYF; CDR3nt: TGTGCCAGCAGCTTTAGCGGGGGGCTCCGTCTAGCCAAAAACATTCAGTACTTC
v_gene: TRBV7-2; d_gene: .; j_gene: TRBJ2-2; abundance: few; CDR3aa: CASSLTGADRTGELFF; CDR3nt: TGTGCCAGCAGCTTAACCGGGGCAGACCGAACCGGGGAGCTGTTTTTT
v_gene: TRBV9; d_gene: .; j_gene: TRBJ1-4; abundance: .; CDR3aa: CASRRQDTPNEKLFF; CDR3nt: TGTGCCAGCAGGCGCCAGGATACTCCTAATGAAAAACTGTTTTTT
v_gene: TRBV2; d_gene: .; j_gene: TRBJ1-4; abundance: .; CDR3aa: CASEREEKLFF; CDR3nt: TGTGCCAGCGAAAGGGAGGAAAAACTGTTTTTT
v_gene: TRBV5-6; d_gene: .; j_gene: TRBJ2-5; abundance: .; CDR3aa: CASSLGVLASETQYF; CDR3nt: TGTGCCAGCAGCTTGGGTGTGCTAGCTTCGGAGACCCAGTACTTC
v_gene: TRBV7-2; d_gene: TRBD2; j_gene: TRBJ2-7; abundance: .; CDR3aa: CASSRTGTTYEQYF; CDR3nt: TGTGCCAGCAGCCGGACGGGGACTACCTACGAGCAGTACTTC
v_gene: TRBV9; d_gene: .; j_gene: TRBJ2-5; abundance: .; CDR3aa: CASSVFQGGETQYF; CDR3nt: TGTGCCAGCAGCGTATTTCAGGGTGGGGAGACCCAGTACTTC